The source of this T cell receptor beta chain is a study of cytomegalovirus exposure and HLA in healthy donors (dated by TCRdb to the late 2010s). About the full investigation: In an earlier analysis of under 600 of the donors, approximately 300 Gb of sequence data and 100 million or so unique TCR beta sequences from about 179 million T cells were reported. About 330 gigabases of sequencing data and roughly 81 million unique TCR sequences made up an early release that covered approximately 620 HLA-typed donors. Among the roughly 430 genotyped donors, around 81% belonged to the genetic ancestry cluster associated with self-reported Caucasian donors. The study aimed to test whether cataloging public T cell receptors could reveal signatures of past pathogen exposure. Using immunosequencing, the study profiled T cell repertoires from 550 to 750 subjects and related those repertoires to cytomegalovirus serostatus. Along with the roughly 670-subject first cohort, a separate validation cohort of over a hundred different subjects was used. The study combined high-throughput TCR immunosequencing, statistical association of individual TCRs with disease status, and machine learning to predict cytomegalovirus infection status. To study patterns of TCR occurrence, a later analysis re-analyzed previously published TCR beta repertoires from 500 to 850 donors and added high-resolution HLA genotyping. The later analysis used no new phenotypic data to find candidate immune exposures, relying instead on TCR beta sequences and their occurrence across donors. An earlier analysis of nearly 600 of the donors applied high-throughput TCR beta sequencing to assess whether each TCR beta V gene segment acted as functional or pseudogenic. Donor age, sex, ethnicity and CMV serostatus were compiled alongside the repertoire data. A later genetic analysis took genome-wide SNP genotypes for about 65% of the roughly 670 donors and used that subset as a discovery cohort. Every discovery cohort repertoire had been produced on one sequencing platform. HLA typing covered class I and class II loci at four-digit resolution. The number of typed donors differed by locus: roughly 629-630 for A, B, C, DRB1 and DQB1; 522 for DQA1; around 580 for DPA1; and some 430 for DPB1. Five DR-DQ haplotypes were handled as single units for association and clustering, since linkage in the cohort was strong. Across around 400 genotyped donors of the cohort, an average of about 240,000 unique TCR beta nucleotide sequences per donor were sequenced, and approximately 17% of those sequences were non-productive. General findings and caveats noted by the study authors: According to a later analysis, parvovirus B19, influenza, CMV and Epstein-Barr virus appeared linked to several top co-occurrence clusters. An association between a missense DCLRE1C variant and V-gene and J-gene trimming of TCR beta chains was found in a later genetic analysis and replicated in an independent cohort. Assigning TCR associations to individual alleles was difficult when HLA alleles, especially DR and DQ, strongly co-occurred. In vitro tests confirmed that a few of the cytomegalovirus-associated TCR beta chains recognize cytomegalovirus antigens. Sequencing depth was assumed to be roughly uniform across donors in the presence/absence analyses, though that assumption may not hold. The earlier analysis of approximately 590 of the donors excluded around 17 rarely observed V segments, including chromosome 9 orphons, because counts were too low. Because HLA typing was unavailable for some donors at each locus, only the typed subset was used in association tests. A further reported finding was that TCR beta sequences accurately predicted the HLA-A and HLA-B alleles for most subjects in the first cohort. A group of highly shared sequence variants was considered likely to be a technical artifact of the sequencing pipeline. A later analysis found that HLA-associated TCR beta chains were more clonally expanded and had lower generation probabilities than equally common non-associated chains. Across donors, most TCR sequences were observed very rarely, whereas some public TCRs were present in many individuals. At a false discovery rate of 0.05, a later analysis linked about 17,000 TCR beta sequences to specific HLA alleles. In a later genetic analysis, fewer N-insertions in productive TCRs were reported among donors in an Asian-associated ancestry cluster than the roughly 640-donor mean. An earlier analysis of approximately 590 of the donors showed that most TCR beta V segments appeared in productive rearrangements either about 87% or about 30% of the time, which broadly matched IMGT annotations. The study gave a list of 150 to 200 TCR beta chains associated with cytomegalovirus. The classifier was reported to diagnose cytomegalovirus status with high specificity and sensitivity in both the original cohort and the validation cohort. The cohort was sequenced for TCR beta chains only, and without alpha or paired-chain data the features that could be detected were limited. Some IMGT-functional V segments, including TRBV6-2 and TRBV6-3, could not be told apart with the 87-base-pair reads, so those segments were excluded. Immune exposure information for the cohort was limited to CMV serostatus. Most CMV-associated TCR beta chains appeared to be HLA-restricted in a later analysis, and the HLA associations seemed to be driven largely by CMV exposure. In a later analysis, the rate of TCR association differed among HLA loci, with DRB1 alleles having the most associated TCRs and HLA-C alleles having the fewest. Linkage disequilibrium might explain the correlated functional status among segregating V segments, but an unknown experimental factor could not be excluded. The authors suggested that the approach could potentially be extended to other disease states and immunological phenotypes.

The cohort was made up of about 670 healthy bone marrow donors. Cohort members were all nominally healthy when sampled, although unrecorded immune exposures were likely present. The donor was CMV seronegative and was included in the group of a few hundred seronegative cohort members. A peripheral blood sample was collected from each donor, and TCR beta sequencing was performed on peripheral blood mononuclear cells. Genomic DNA was extracted from the blood cell samples with the Qiagen DNeasy Blood Extraction Kit. From the cysteine up to the phenylalanine, the CDR3 has a length of 18 residues. Only CDR3 DNA is held: 54 bases, read in frame from base 1. Library preparation used the immunoSEQ multiplex PCR assay. A mixture of 60 forward primers for TCR Vbeta segments and 13 reverse primers for TCR Jbeta segments was used in the multiplex PCR. Amplification of the CDR3 region of rearranged TCR beta genes was performed with a multiplex PCR assay on genomic DNA. Amplified TCR beta libraries were sequenced as 87-base-pair reads on the Illumina HiSeq System. The authors' pipeline ran thus. Across the 700 or so repertoires, a later analysis counted about 81 million unique TCR beta chains, approximately 10 million of which were shared by at least two donors. Raw reads were error-corrected and collapsed into unique sequences with a nearest-neighbor algorithm that merged closely related sequences to remove PCR and sequencing errors. CDR3 sequences were aligned to IMGT reference sequences to assign V, D and J gene segments. For a sequence to be retained, a match of at least six nucleotides was required to both a V gene segment and a J gene segment. A rearrangement counted as productive if the CDR3 had no stop codons and remained in frame with V and J, and every other rearrangement counted as non-productive. CDR3 was defined by IMGT convention, running from the second conserved V-encoded cysteine to the conserved J-encoded phenylalanine. The earlier analysis of some 600 of the donors excluded sequences that lacked an unambiguous match to a single V gene segment. An earlier analysis of some 610 of the donors called V segments functional above 56.7% productive rearrangements and segregating when the between-donor standard deviation exceeded 5%. A statistical classification framework was built for diagnosing cytomegalovirus status from the catalog of TCR beta chain sequences. In a later analysis, TCR nucleotide sequences were compared against IMGT/GENE-DB human TR gene sequences so that V and J genes could be assigned. In a later analysis, CDR3 sequences and most-parsimonious VDJ recombination scenarios were assigned using the TCRdist pipeline. In a later analysis, each TCR beta chain was defined by its CDR3 amino acid sequence together with its V-gene family, and reads without a unique V-gene family were excluded. As a way to deal with suspected cross-contamination and a sequencing artifact, a later analysis dropped 592 nucleotide sequences that were highly shared and had low generation probability. A later analysis calculated a clonal expansion index for each public chain from normalized within-repertoire ranks of inferred template counts. In a later analysis, generation probabilities were computed using a VDJ recombination model fitted to out-of-frame rearrangements, and the results were checked against IGoR. In a later analysis, hypergeometric tests were used to score TCR-TCR, TCR-HLA and TCR-CMV co-occurrence, with a repertoire-size bias correction applied to TCR pairs. To estimate false discovery rates, a later analysis permuted the HLA or CMV assignments 20 times. In a later analysis, co-occurring TCRs were grouped with DBSCAN, and TCRdist sequence similarity was added when clustering was performed within HLA-allele-positive subsets. Co-occurrence clustering excluded repertoires with fewer than 30,000 or more than 120,000 public chains, plus five with anomalous nucleotide sharing. Imported from immuneACCESS, the table was reduced by TCRdb to in-frame sequences with V and J called. These copies leave out some clones; in studies compared against another copy, an unresolved V gene accounts for under half, and the cause of the remainder is not known. The DNA gave D and trimming, while V, J and clone size come from that table. Within this sample are about 200,000 clones, with around 82% of them counted one time only. The top ten clonotypes cover about 2.8% of the sample.

Details on this clone: No cognate antigen has been identified for it. No much larger clone is present one base from it, and per-base qualities are unavailable.

This TCR was sampled from a woman aged 25 to 39 in good health and CMV-seronegative. Sequencing input: PBMCs. The chain was built from TRBV1 and TRBJ1-2. TRBV1 is a pseudogene locus. The bases read TGCACCAGCAGCCATTTTCGATGGCCGGGTGCCCTCCTCTATGGCTACACCTTC. This translates into CTSSHFRWPGALLYGYTF.